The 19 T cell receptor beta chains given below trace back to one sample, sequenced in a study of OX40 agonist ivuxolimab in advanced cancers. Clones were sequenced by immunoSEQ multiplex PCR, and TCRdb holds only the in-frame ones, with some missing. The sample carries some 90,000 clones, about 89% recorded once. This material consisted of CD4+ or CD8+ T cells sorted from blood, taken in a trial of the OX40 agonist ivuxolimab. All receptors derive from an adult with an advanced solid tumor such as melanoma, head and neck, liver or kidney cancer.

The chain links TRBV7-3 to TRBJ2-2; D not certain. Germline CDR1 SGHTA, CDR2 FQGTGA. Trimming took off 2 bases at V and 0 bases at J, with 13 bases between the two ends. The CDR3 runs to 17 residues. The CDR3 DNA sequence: TGTGCCAGCAGCTTAGATTCATCCACCGCGAACACCGGGGAGCTGTTTTTT. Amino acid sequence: CASSLDSSTANTGELFF.

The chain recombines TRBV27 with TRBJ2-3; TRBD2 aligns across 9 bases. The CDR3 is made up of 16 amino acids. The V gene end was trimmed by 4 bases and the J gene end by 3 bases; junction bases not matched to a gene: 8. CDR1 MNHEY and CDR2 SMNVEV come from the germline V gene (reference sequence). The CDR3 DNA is TGTGCCAGCAGTTCGCGCGGAGCGGGAGGTACAGATACGCAGTATTTT. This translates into CASSSRGAGGTDTQYF.

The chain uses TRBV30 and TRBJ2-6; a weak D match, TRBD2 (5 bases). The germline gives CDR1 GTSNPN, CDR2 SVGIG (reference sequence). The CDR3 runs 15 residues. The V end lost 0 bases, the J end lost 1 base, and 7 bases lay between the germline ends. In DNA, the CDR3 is TGTGCCTGGAGTGTACCGGGGTCTGGGGCCAACGTCCTGACTTTC. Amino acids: CAWSVPGSGANVLTF.

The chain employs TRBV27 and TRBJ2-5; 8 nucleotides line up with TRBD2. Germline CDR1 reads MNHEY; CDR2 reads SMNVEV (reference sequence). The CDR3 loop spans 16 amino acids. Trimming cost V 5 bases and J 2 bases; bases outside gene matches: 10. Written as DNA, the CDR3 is TGTGCCAGCAGTCGGATAGTAGCGGGGCTACAAGAGACCCAGTACTTC. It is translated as CASSRIVAGLQETQYF.

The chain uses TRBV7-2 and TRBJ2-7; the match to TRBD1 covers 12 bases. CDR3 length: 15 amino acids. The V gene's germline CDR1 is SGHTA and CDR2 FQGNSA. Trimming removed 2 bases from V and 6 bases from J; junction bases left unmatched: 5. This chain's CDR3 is CASSLSGTGGFEQYF. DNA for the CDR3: TGTGCCAGCAGCTTATCCGGGACAGGGGGCTTCGAGCAGTACTTC.

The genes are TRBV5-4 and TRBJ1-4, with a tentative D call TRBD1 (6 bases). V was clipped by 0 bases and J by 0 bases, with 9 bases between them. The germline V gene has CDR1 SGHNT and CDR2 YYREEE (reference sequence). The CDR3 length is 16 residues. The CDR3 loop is CASSLGQVSTNEKLFF. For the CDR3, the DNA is TGTGCCAGCAGCTTGGGACAGGTCTCAACTAATGAAAAACTGTTTTTT. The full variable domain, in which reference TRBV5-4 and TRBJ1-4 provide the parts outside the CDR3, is ETGVTQSPTHLIKTRGQQVTLRCSSQSGHNTVSWYQQALGQGPQFIFQYYREEENGRGNFPPRFSGLQFPNYSSELNVNALELDDSALYLCASSLGQVSTNEKLFFGSGTQLSVL.

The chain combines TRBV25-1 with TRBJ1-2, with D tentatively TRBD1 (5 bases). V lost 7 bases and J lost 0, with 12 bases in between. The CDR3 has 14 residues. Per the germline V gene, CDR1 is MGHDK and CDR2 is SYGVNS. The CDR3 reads CASTSGQANYGYTF. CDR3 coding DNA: TGTGCCAGCACTTCAGGGCAAGCTAACTATGGCTACACCTTC.

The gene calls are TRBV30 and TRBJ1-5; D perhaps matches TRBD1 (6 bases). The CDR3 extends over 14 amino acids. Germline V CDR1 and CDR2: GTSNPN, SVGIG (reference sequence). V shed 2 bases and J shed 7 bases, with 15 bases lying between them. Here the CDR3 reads CAWSPQGRGQPQHF. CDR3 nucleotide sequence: TGTGCCTGGAGTCCACAGGGTCGGGGCCAGCCCCAGCATTTT.

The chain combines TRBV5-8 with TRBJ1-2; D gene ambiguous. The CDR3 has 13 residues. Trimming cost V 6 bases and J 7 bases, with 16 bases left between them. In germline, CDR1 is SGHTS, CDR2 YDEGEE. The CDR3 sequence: CASMVVTIGGYTF. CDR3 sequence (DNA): TGTGCCAGCATGGTAGTGACCATTGGTGGCTACACCTTC.

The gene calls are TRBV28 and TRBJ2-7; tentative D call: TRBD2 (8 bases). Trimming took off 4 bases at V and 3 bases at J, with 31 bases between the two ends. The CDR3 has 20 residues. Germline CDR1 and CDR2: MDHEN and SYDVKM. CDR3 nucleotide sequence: TGTGCCAGCAGTTCTACGTTAAGGGGGCACCAGCGGGAGTCGGGCTACGAGCAGTACTTC. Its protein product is CASSSTLRGHQRESGYEQYF.

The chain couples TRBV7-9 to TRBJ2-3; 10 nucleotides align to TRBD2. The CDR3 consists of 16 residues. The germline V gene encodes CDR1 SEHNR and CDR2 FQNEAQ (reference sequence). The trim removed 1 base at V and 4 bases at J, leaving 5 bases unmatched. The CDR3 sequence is CASSLVVAGGSDTQYF. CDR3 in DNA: TGTGCCAGCAGCTTAGTGGTAGCGGGAGGCTCAGATACGCAGTATTTT.

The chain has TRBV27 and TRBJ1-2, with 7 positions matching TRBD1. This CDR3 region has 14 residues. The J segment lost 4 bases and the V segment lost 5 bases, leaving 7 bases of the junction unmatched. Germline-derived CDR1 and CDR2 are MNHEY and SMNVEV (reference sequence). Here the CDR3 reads CASSQQGRFYGYTF. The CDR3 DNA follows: TGTGCCAGCAGTCAACAGGGGCGTTTCTATGGCTACACCTTC.

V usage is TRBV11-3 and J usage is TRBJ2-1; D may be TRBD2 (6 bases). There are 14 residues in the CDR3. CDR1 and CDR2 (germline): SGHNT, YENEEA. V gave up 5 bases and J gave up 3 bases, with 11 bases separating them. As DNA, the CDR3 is TGTGCCAGCAGCCTCTGGCGGGGCTACAATGAGCAGTTCTTC. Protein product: CASSLWRGYNEQFF.

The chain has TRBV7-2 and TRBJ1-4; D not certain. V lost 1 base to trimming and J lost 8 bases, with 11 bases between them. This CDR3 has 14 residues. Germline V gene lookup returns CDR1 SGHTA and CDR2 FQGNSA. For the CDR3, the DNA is TGTGCCAGCAGCTTAGTCGGGGTGGACGAAAAACTGTTTTTT. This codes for CASSLVGVDEKLFF.

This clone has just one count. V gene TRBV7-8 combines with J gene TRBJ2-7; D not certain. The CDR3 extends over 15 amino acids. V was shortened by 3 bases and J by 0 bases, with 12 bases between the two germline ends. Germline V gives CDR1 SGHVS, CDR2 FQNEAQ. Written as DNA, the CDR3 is TGTGCCAGCAGCTTCACGTCGGGCGACTCCTACGAGCAGTACTTC. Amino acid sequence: CASSFTSGDSYEQYF.

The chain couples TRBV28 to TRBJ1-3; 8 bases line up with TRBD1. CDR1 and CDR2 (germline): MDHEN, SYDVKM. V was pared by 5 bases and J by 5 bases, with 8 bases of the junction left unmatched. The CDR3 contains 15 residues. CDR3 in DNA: TGTGCCAGCAGTCCCGGGGCAGGGGGCCGAAACACCATATATTTT. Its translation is CASSPGAGGRNTIYF. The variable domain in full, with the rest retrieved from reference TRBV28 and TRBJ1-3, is DVKVTQSSRYLVKRTGEKVFLECVQDMDHENMFWYRQDPGLGLRLIYFSYDVKMKEKGDIPEGYSVSREKKERFSLILESASTNQTSMYLCASSPGAGGRNTIYFGEGSWLTVV.

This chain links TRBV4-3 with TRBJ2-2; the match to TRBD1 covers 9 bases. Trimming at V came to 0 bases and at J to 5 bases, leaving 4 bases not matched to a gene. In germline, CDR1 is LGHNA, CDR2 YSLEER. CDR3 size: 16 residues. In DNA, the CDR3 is TGCGCCAGCAGCCAAGATAGGGACAGGGTGACCGGGGAGCTGTTTTTT. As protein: CASSQDRDRVTGELFF.

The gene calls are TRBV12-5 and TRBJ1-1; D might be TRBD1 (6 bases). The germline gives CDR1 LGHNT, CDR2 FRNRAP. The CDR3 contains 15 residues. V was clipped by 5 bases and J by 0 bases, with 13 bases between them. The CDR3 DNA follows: TGTGCTAGTGGTCAGAACGGACAGATGAACACTGAAGCTTTCTTT. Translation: CASGQNGQMNTEAFF.

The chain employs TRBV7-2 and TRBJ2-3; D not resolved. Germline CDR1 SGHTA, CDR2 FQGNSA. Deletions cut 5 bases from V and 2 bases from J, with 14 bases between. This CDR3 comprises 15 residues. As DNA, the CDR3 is TGTGCCAGCAGCCAGACCCTGAACCCCACAGATACGCAGTATTTT. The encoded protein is CASSQTLNPTDTQYF.